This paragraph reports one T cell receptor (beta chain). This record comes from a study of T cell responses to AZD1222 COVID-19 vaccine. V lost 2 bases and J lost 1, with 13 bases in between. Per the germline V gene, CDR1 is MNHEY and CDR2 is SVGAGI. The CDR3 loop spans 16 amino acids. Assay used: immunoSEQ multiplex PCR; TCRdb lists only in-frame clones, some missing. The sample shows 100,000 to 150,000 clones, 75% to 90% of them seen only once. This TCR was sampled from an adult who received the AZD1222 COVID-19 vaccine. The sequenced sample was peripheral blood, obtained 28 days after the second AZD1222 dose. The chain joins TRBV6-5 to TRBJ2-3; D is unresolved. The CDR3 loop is CASSYDRAHGTDTQYF. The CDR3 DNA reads TGTGCCAGCAGTTACGATAGGGCGCACGGCACAGATACGCAGTATTTT.